The 13 T cell receptor beta chains below were found in one sample sequenced in a study of memory CD4+ T cells and cytomegalovirus serostatus. The sort gate was single viable CD3+CD4+CD8-CD45RO+ cells for memory CD4+ T cells. The repertoire was sequenced with immunoSEQ multiplex PCR; TCRdb's copy has only in-frame clones and lacks some. The table includes tens of thousands of clones, about 81% detected once. Specimen: memory CD4+ T cells from blood. These receptors originate from an adult in good health and CMV-seronegative.

V is TRBV28 and J is TRBJ2-1, with 7 nucleotides matching TRBD1. The junction had 6 bases not matched to a gene; V was cut back by 6 bases and J by 1 base. The germline gives CDR1 MDHEN, CDR2 SYDVKM. This CDR3 contains 15 residues. Here the CDR3 DNA reads TGTGCCAGCAGGTCGGACAGGAGATCCTACAATGAGCAGTTCTTC. Protein product: CASRSDRRSYNEQFF. The entire variable domain, with the rest obtained from reference TRBV28 and TRBJ2-1, is as follows: DVKVTQSSRYLVKRTGEKVFLECVQDMDHENMFWYRQDPGLGLRLIYFSYDVKMKEKGDIPEGYSVSREKKERFSLILESASTNQTSMYLCASRSDRRSYNEQFFGPGTRLTVL.

The J gene is TRBJ2-3, the V gene TRBV6-6; D gene ambiguous. The CDR3 totals 12 residues. CDR1 is MNHNY and CDR2 is SVGAGI in the germline V gene (reference sequence). Trimming removed 6 bases at V and 0 bases at J, with 4 bases between. CDR3 nucleotides: TGTGCCAGCAGCCCTAGCACAGATACGCAGTATTTT. It specifies CASSPSTDTQYF.

This clone was picked up a small number of times. An end of the junction does not agree with germline; a read error may underlie this. The CDR3 reads CASTLLAGGKETQYF. DNA for the CDR3: TGTGCCAGCACCTTACTAGCGGGAGGGAAGGAGACCCAGTACTTC. V usage is TRBV7-2 and J usage is TRBJ2-5; TRBD2 matches at 13 bases. Germline V gene data show CDR1 as SGHTA and CDR2 as FQGNSA. The CDR3 is made up of 15 amino acids.

By its share, this clone is medium-sized. This chain uses TRBV7-3 with TRBJ2-3; unclear D gene. Germline lookup yields CDR1 SGHTA and CDR2 FQGTGA. Trimming removed 5 bases at V and 8 bases at J, with 14 bases between. This CDR3 comprises 13 residues. CDR3 DNA sequence: TGTGCCAGCAGCGTGAACAGAGACGCTACGCAGTATTTT. Translation gives CASSVNRDATQYF.

The chain joins TRBV5-1 to TRBJ2-3, with D hard to call. CDR3 size: 14 residues. Germline V gene sequence: CDR1 SGHRS, CDR2 YFSETQ. The V end was cut by 1 base, the J end by 3 bases, with 9 bases between. In nucleotides, the CDR3 is TGCGCCAGCAGCTTGTTGGAAGGGACAGATACGCAGTATTTT. Protein product: CASSLLEGTDTQYF.

The chain joins TRBV30 to TRBJ2-5, with D unresolved. Near its end, the DNA agrees better with TRBJ2-7, so the J call may be wrong. CDR3 length: 12 residues. Germline loops: CDR1 GTSNPN, CDR2 SVGIG (reference sequence). The CDR3 nucleotides are TGTGCCTGGAGTCTTTATACCTACGAGCAGTACTTC. Amino acids: CAWSLYTYEQYF.

V usage is TRBV11-3 and J usage is TRBJ2-5; D might be TRBD2 (6 bases). The CDR3 is made up of 15 amino acids. Trimming removed 1 base from V and 5 bases from J, with 14 bases in between. In germline, CDR1 is SGHNT, CDR2 YENEEA. CDR3 bases: TGTGCCAGCAGCTTAGTAGTAGGGAGGTCGGAGACCCAGTACTTC. Protein sequence: CASSLVVGRSETQYF.

The rearrangement links TRBV19 to TRBJ2-5; D is unresolved. Germline V gene data show CDR1 as LNHDA and CDR2 as SQIVND (reference sequence). The CDR3 extends over 15 amino acids. Trimming cost V 2 bases and J 9 bases, with 19 bases left between them. CDR3 protein: CASSIHNRQAVAQYF. CDR3 coding DNA: TGTGCCAGTAGTATACATAATAGGCAGGCGGTGGCCCAGTACTTC.

The chain uses TRBV10-3 and TRBJ1-3, with 9 positions matching TRBD1. CDR3 length: 16 amino acids. The V and J ends lost 8 bases and 4 bases, in that order; junction bases with no gene match: 12. Per germline, CDR1 ENHRY and CDR2 SYGVKD. In DNA, the CDR3 is TGTGCCATCGCCAATTCACCTGGGACAGGGGGAAACACCATATATTTT. This encodes CAIANSPGTGGNTIYF.

V gene TRBV11-2 combines with J gene TRBJ2-7; D is perhaps TRBD2 (6 bases). The CDR3 has 16 amino acids. Trimming removed 7 bases from V and 6 bases from J, with 25 bases in between. Germline values: CDR1 SGHAT, CDR2 FQNNGV. In nucleotides, the CDR3 is TGTGCCAGCACCTACGGGGGTGCAAGTCAGACGGGCGAGCAGTACTTC. This translates into CASTYGGASQTGEQYF.

This clone came up once. The chain's CDR3 is CASRDRSSGNTIYF. CDR3 DNA sequence: TGTGCCAGCAGGGACCGATCCTCTGGAAACACCATATATTTT. This sequence joins TRBV6-6 and TRBJ1-3, with D hard to call. This CDR3 has 14 residues. Trimming took 6 bases from V and 0 from J, leaving 9 bases between them. CDR1 is MNHNY and CDR2 is SVGAGI in the germline V gene (reference sequence).

CDR3 sequence (DNA): TGTGCCAGCAAATGGGACAGTGGCTGGCAGTACTTC. Its translation: CASKWDSGWQYF. The rearrangement links TRBV6-1 to TRBJ2-7; 7 positions match TRBD1. This CDR3 contains 12 residues. Germline V gene lookup returns CDR1 MNHNS and CDR2 SASEGT. Trimming at V came to 7 bases and at J to 9 bases, leaving 9 bases not matched to a gene.

The chain joins TRBV7-3 to TRBJ1-1, with D maybe TRBD1 (5 bases). V was trimmed by 5 bases and J by 5 bases, leaving 9 bases between them. Germline loops: CDR1 SGHTA, CDR2 FQGTGA. The CDR3 is made up of 12 amino acids. In DNA form, the CDR3 reads TGTGCCAGCAGCCGAGAGGGGACTGAAGCTTTCTTT. Translating gives CASSREGTEAFF.